This T cell receptor beta chain was observed in a study of OX40 agonist ivuxolimab in advanced cancers. Study-wide results and limits: The mean number of expanded clones was higher in CD8+ T cells than in CD4+.

To note about this clone: The target antigen is unknown.

Profiled with immunoSEQ multiplex PCR; TCRdb holds only in-frame clones, not every one. Here the sample spans 60,000 to 75,000 clones, roughly nine tenths being singletons. The germline gives CDR1 LNHNV, CDR2 YYDKDF (reference sequence). Trimming stripped 0 bases from V and 6 bases from J, with 18 bases between. The CDR3 has 17 amino acids. The sequence came from an adult with an advanced solid tumor such as melanoma, head and neck, liver or kidney cancer. The rearrangement joins TRBV15 to TRBJ2-1; D is perhaps TRBD2 (6 bases). This sample comprised CD4+ or CD8+ T cells sorted from blood, obtained in a trial of the OX40 agonist ivuxolimab. The CDR3 loop is CATSREYYREEGNEQFF. CDR3 nucleotide sequence: TGTGCCACCAGCAGAGAGTATTACAGAGAGGAGGGCAATGAGCAGTTCTTC.